Listed below are T cell receptor beta chains from one sample, sequenced in a study of PD-1 blockade in classical Hodgkin lymphoma. TCRdb's table, derived via immunoSEQ multiplex PCR, lists solely in-frame clones and lacks some. The profile covers around 14,000 clones, with approximately 86% appearing a single time and approximately 4.3% taken by the ten largest. Sample: peripheral blood mononuclear cells (PBMCs), taken at baseline. The receptors stem from a human donor with classical Hodgkin lymphoma. CDR3s include the opening cysteine and the closing phenylalanine or tryptophan. D genes are given only for firm matches. Size values are once, few and many counts, or a class for expanded clones, and some rows have none.

>TRBV5-4|NA|NA|TRBJ1-1
CASSAGPGGNTEAFF
TGTGCCAGCAGCGCGGGGCCGGGGGGGAACACTGAAGCTTTCTTT
>TRBV7-8|NA|TRBD2|TRBJ2-1
CASSSLAGGSGLGEQFF
TGTGCCAGCAGCTCTCTAGCGGGAGGGAGTGGTCTTGGTGAGCAGTTCTTC
>TRBV7-8|NA|NA|TRBJ2-1
CASSLIGSSYNEQFF
TGTGCCAGCAGCTTAATCGGCAGCTCCTACAATGAGCAGTTCTTC
>TRBV7-9|NA|NA|TRBJ1-1
CASSLLEDTEAFF
TGTGCCAGCAGCTTACTGGAGGACACTGAAGCTTTCTTT
>TRBV6-5|NA|NA|TRBJ2-3
CASSSWGSSTDTQYF
TGTGCCAGCAGTTCATGGGGCTCTAGCACAGATACGCAGTATTTT
>TRBV10-3|NA|NA|TRBJ1-2
CAISDPWHYGYTF
TGTGCCATCAGTGATCCGTGGCACTATGGCTACACCTTC
>TRBV5-4|NA|NA|TRBJ2-5
CASSLQLMETQYF
TGTGCCAGCAGCTTGCAGCTAATGGAGACCCAGTACTTC
>TRBV2|NA|TRBD1|TRBJ1-5
CASSSGTDFNQPQHF
TGTGCCAGCAGCTCCGGGACAGACTTCAATCAGCCCCAGCATTTT
>TRBV7-9|NA|NA|TRBJ2-7
CASSLASPGTYTYEQYF
TGTGCCAGCAGCTTAGCTTCTCCCGGAACTTATACCTACGAGCAGTACTTC
>TRBV4-3|NA|NA|TRBJ2-4
CASSQETVMAKNIQYF
TGCGCCAGCAGCCAGGAGACAGTGATGGCCAAAAACATTCAGTACTTC
>TRBV2|once|NA|TRBJ1-1
CASSMTDYNTEAFF
TGTGCCAGCAGTATGACAGATTATAACACTGAAGCTTTCTTT
>TRBV18|NA|TRBD1|TRBJ1-1
CASSPGTAGREAEAFF
TGTGCCAGCTCACCAGGGACAGCGGGACGGGAGGCTGAAGCTTTCTTT
>TRBV6-1|NA|NA|TRBJ1-1
CASSGGVRGNTEAFF
TGTGCCAGCAGTGGCGGAGTGCGCGGGAACACTGAAGCTTTCTTT
>TRBV7-8|NA|NA|TRBJ1-6
CASSLVQGGNSPLHF
TGTGCCAGCAGCTTGGTGCAGGGTGGAAATTCACCCCTCCACTTT
>TRBV5-1|once|TRBD1|TRBJ2-2
CASSLRGQGAGELFF
TGCGCCAGCAGCTTGAGGGGACAGGGGGCCGGGGAGCTGTTTTTT
>TRBV10-3|once|TRBD1|TRBJ2-1
CAISESKGGQHEQFF
TGTGCCATCAGTGAGTCGAAAGGGGGCCAGCATGAGCAGTTCTTC
>TRBV19|NA|TRBD1|TRBJ1-1
CASRQGATFF
TGTGCCAGTAGACAGGGGGCAACTTTCTTT
>TRBV7-8|NA|TRBD1|TRBJ1-4
CASSPEGTGGSEKLFF
TGTGCCAGCAGCCCCGAGGGGACAGGGGGCAGTGAAAAACTGTTTTTT
>TRBV5-4|NA|TRBD2|TRBJ2-3
CASSRGLAASTDTQYF
TGTGCCAGCAGCAGGGGACTAGCGGCAAGCACAGATACGCAGTATTTT
>TRBV28|NA|TRBD2|TRBJ2-7
CASSPSGTSGRYEQYF
TGTGCCAGCAGCCCATCGGGCACTAGCGGGAGGTACGAGCAGTACTTC
>TRBV9|NA|NA|TRBJ1-1
CASSQEGIEAFF
TGTGCCAGCAGCCAAGAGGGAATTGAAGCTTTCTTT
>TRBV13|NA|TRBD1|TRBJ2-7
CASSSARTGNYEQYF
TGTGCCAGCAGCTCCGCCCGGACAGGGAACTACGAGCAGTACTTC
>TRBV7-8|NA|NA|TRBJ1-1
CASSLGAVEAFF
TGTGCCAGCAGCTTAGGGGCAGTTGAAGCTTTCTTT
>TRBV18|NA|TRBD1|TRBJ2-5
CASSLGQDQETQYF
TGTGCCAGCTCGCTAGGACAGGATCAAGAGACCCAGTACTTC
>TRBV10-3|NA|TRBD2|TRBJ2-1
CAISDSGVGDEQFF
TGTGCCATCAGTGACAGCGGGGTGGGCGATGAGCAGTTCTTC
>TRBV7-9|NA|NA|TRBJ2-1
CASSLRRANNEQFF
TGTGCCAGCAGCTTAAGGCGGGCGAACAATGAGCAGTTCTTC
>TRBV28|NA|TRBD1|TRBJ1-5
CASTSQGQGNQPQHF
TGTGCCAGCACCTCTCAGGGACAGGGCAATCAGCCCCAGCATTTT
>TRBV5-5|NA|NA|TRBJ1-2
CASSLSTNTNYGYTF
TGTGCCAGCAGCTTGTCGACTAACACTAACTATGGCTACACCTTC
>TRBV7-2|NA|TRBD1|TRBJ1-2
CASSLVVRGPDGYTF
TGTGCCAGCAGCTTAGTCGTCAGGGGGCCTGATGGCTACACCTTC
>TRBV7-2|NA|TRBD1|TRBJ1-1
CASSSFPRQGARIEAFF
TGTGCCAGCAGCTCCTTTCCGCGACAGGGGGCAAGGATTGAAGCTTTCTTT
>TRBV4-3|NA|NA|TRBJ1-1
CASSPHPSNTEAFF
TGCGCCAGCAGCCCACATCCTTCGAACACTGAAGCTTTCTTT
>TRBV5-4|NA|NA|TRBJ2-1
CASSWGAGEQFF
TGTGCCAGCAGCTGGGGGGCGGGAGAGCAGTTCTTC
>TRBV28|few|TRBD1|TRBJ1-1
CASSPLTGAVNTEAFF
TGTGCCAGCAGTCCCCTAACAGGGGCAGTGAACACTGAAGCTTTCTTT
>TRBV7-8|NA|TRBD2|TRBJ2-3
CASSLGASGSRADTQYF
TGTGCCAGCAGCTTAGGCGCTAGCGGGAGTCGGGCAGATACGCAGTATTTT
>TRBV7-6|NA|NA|TRBJ2-3
CASSSEAADTQYF
TGTGCCAGCAGCTCCGAGGCGGCCGATACGCAGTATTTT
>TRBV2|NA|NA|TRBJ1-6
CASGREVDNSPLHF
TGTGCCAGCGGAAGGGAGGTGGATAATTCACCCCTCCACTTT
>TRBV11-2|NA|NA|TRBJ2-3
CASSLDTRRDSQYF
TGTGCCAGCAGCTTAGATACGCGTAGGGACTCACAGTATTTT
>TRBV11-3|NA|TRBD2|TRBJ2-7
CASSAGLAGIQYF
TGTGCCAGCAGCGCAGGACTAGCGGGAATCCAGTACTTC